This T cell receptor (beta chain) was found in a study of shared clonotypes between healthy human individuals. The protocol was immunoSEQ multiplex PCR, while the TCRdb copy is restricted to in-frame clones and leaves out a portion. The sample shows 1.5 million to 2.5 million clones, about 95% of them seen only once. Cells designated naive CD8 were CD45RO-negative and were positively selected for CCR7, with terminally differentiated effector memory CD45RA+ cells excluded. In germline, CDR1 is SGHTA, CDR2 FQGTGA. The V segment lost 4 bases and the J segment 8 bases; nucleotides outside the gene matches: 8. The CDR3 is 15 residues long.

This receptor was taken from a man aged 18 to 29 in good health. The sample was naive CD8+ T cells sorted from blood. The rearrangement joins TRBV7-3 to TRBJ2-1; 10 nucleotides match TRBD1. CDR3 protein: CASSSGQGKEDEQFF. The CDR3 bases are TGTGCCAGCAGCTCGGGACAGGGGAAGGAAGATGAGCAGTTCTTC.